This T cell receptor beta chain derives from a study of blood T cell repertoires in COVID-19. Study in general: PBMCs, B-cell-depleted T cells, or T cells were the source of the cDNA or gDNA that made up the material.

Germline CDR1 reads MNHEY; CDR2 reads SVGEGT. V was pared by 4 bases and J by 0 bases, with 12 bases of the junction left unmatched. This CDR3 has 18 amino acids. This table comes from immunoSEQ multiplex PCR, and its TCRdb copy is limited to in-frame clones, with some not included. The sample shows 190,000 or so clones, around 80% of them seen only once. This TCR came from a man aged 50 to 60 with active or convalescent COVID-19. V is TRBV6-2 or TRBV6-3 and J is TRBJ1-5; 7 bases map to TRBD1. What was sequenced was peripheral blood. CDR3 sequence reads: CASSWAGTELYSNQPQHF. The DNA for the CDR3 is TGTGCCAGCAGTTGGGCCGGGACAGAGCTCTATAGCAATCAGCCCCAGCATTTT.